This T cell receptor beta chain is drawn from a study of human T cells and chemical hapten exposure (dated by TCRdb to about 2021). Regarding the study in general: For sensitization, 2% DPC in acetone was applied to a roughly 2 cm by roughly 2 cm area of upper inner arm skin. Patients additionally received weekly therapeutic DPC doses to the scalp throughout the approximately 25-week study period. Patch testing on the upper back used Finn chambers containing 0.01% DPC, with scoring done after 6 days according to International Contact Dermatitis Research Group standards. The patient cohort, mostly female, included alopecia areata with under or over 50% scalp involvement, alopecia totalis and alopecia universalis. The libraries were sequenced as a pool, and the TCR yield per sample differed mostly because of small variations in library volumes within the pool. Peripheral blood TCR repertoire changes were tracked in vivo in alopecia patients during primary and secondary sensitization to the hapten diphenylcyclopropenone (DPC). Blood samples were taken from patients before sensitization (week 0) and then at 2, 6 and about 24 weeks after DPC sensitization. Blood for TCR sequencing was provided by twenty-nine alopecia patients at one to four time points (pre-sensitization, 2, 6 and 24 weeks).

The time point label on this specimen signifies: patch test 3, about 24 weeks after DPC sensitization. The sample's treatment or condition label is to be understood as: therapeutic diphenylcyclopropenone sensitization with weekly scalp DPC. At every patch-test visit, the blood draw took place before the patch test was put on. Patients were eligible if aged 18 to 70, diagnosed with alopecia and judged suitable for DPC therapy, and pregnant patients were excluded. Total RNA was isolated from unfractionated whole blood collected in Tempus Blood RNA tubes. According to the germline V gene (reference sequence), CDR1 reads SEHNR and CDR2 reads FQNEAQ. Trimming takes 2 bases off V and 2 bases off J; junction bases not matched to a gene: 12. The CDR3, cysteine through phenylalanine, is 19 amino acids long. Solely the CDR3 DNA is kept, with 57 bases framed from the first base. In its sample, this clonotype was seen a few times. Which antigen it targets is not known. Base quality data are lacking; no much larger clone is found one base away.

General study outcomes and caveats: A positive correlation was found between the number of PT1 expanded TCRs and patch test score, with significance reached at thresholds 8, 16 and 32 but not 4. No change with DPC sensitization was found in the number of TCRs above 1 in 1000 frequency, and no evidence of global repertoire structure alterations was found. Significantly more large CDR3 similarity clusters were formed by expanded TCRs than by pre-sensitization or healthy control sets, consistent with antigen-driven responses. Repeated subsampling changed both the strength of the expansion versus patch-test correlation and the threshold at which the correlation became significant. Because every patient had alopecia, a presumed autoimmune disease, the patients' immune response might differ from that of healthy individuals.

Receptor amplification or capture employed RACE. These reads were obtained on a NextSeq 500. Library preparation attached unique molecular identifiers to individual cDNA molecules for quantitative, reproducible TCR counting. From each blood RNA sample, both TCR alpha and TCR beta chains were sequenced. On the authors' methods: The median number of TCRs per sample was over 95,000, ranging from about 20,000 to 750,000. The Decombinator software suite was used to annotate the V, J and CDR3 of the TCR reads. Every sample was subsampled to the same number of TCRs (28,000) for the PS versus PT1 abundance plots. TCRs were defined as expanded if absent before sensitization and observed at least eight times at the 2-week time point. TCRdb redid the processing of the public reads, applying fastp at Q25 and MiXCR, and retained in-frame beta chains. All rows with the same CDR3 protein become a single entry with the most common DNA and genes. The V and J calls were not made by the authors but by TCRdb's processing. Counted in this sample were roughly 200,000 distinct CDR3 sequences; roughly a quarter of them appeared once. Clones ranked in the top ten supply about 2.5% of the sample.

The chain joins TRBV7-9 to TRBJ2-6, and TRBD2 matches 7 of the central bases. The source was whole blood, collected in connection with sensitization to the hapten diphenylcyclopropenone (DPC). The sequence was obtained from a woman aged 40-49 years with alopecia areata. Some clones in this sample may be carry-over from other donors' samples. The CDR3 region reads CASSLRAGLLRTGANVLTF. The nucleotide sequence reads as follows: TGTGCCAGCAGCTTAAGAGCGGGACTGCTACGAACTGGGGCCAACGTCCTGACTTTC.